These 21 T cell receptor beta chains share one sample of origin, sequenced in a study of response to subunit inactivated influenza vaccine (dated by TCRdb to 2016 to 2018). The receptor library was made with RT-PCR. Instrument used: Illumina HiSeq 2500. TCRdb reprocessing: public reads trimmed at Q25 with fastp, clones called with MiXCR, in-frame beta chains kept. CDR3 protein duplicates are merged, each entry listing the most common genes and DNA. The sample table holds about 570,000 distinct CDR3 sequences, of which about 11% were seen once. Jointly, the top ten make up 9.5% to 12% of the sample. The same data also contributed to another study, on T cells expressing NK-cell markers. As that second study puts it: TCR beta cDNA libraries were made by 5'RACE template switching that added a universal primer site and unique molecular identifiers.

Sample: PBMCs from blood, taken on the day of vaccination. These receptors were collected from a man aged 50 to 59 who received an inactivated influenza vaccine. Donor details come from another sample of the same person, matched by shared clones.

At least ten counts were recorded for this clonotype. V and J are TRBV7-6 and TRBJ2-1; the D is unclear. CDR1 is SGHVS, CDR2 FNYEAQ, per germline. The CDR3 runs 13 residues. The V end was cut by 1 base, the J end by 9 bases, with 10 bases between. CDR3 amino acids: CASSLEVSGEQFF. In nucleotides, the CDR3 is TGTGCCAGCAGCTTAGAGGTCTCCGGTGAGCAGTTCTTC. Filled out from reference TRBV7-6 and TRBJ2-1, the complete variable domain reads GAGVSQSPRYKVTKRGQDVALRCDPISGHVSLYWYRQALGQGPEFLTYFNYEAQQDKSGLPNDRFSAERPEGSISTLTIQRTEQRDSAMYRCASSLEVSGEQFFGPGTRLTVL.

CDR3 DNA sequence: TGCAGCGTCGCCTGGGGCGAAGAGCAGTTCTTC. Protein: CSVAWGEEQFF. The chain has TRBV29-1 and TRBJ2-1, with TRBD1 as a possible D gene (5 bases). Germline CDR1 is SQVTM and CDR2 is ANQGSEA. V lost 6 bases, J lost 10 bases, and 13 bases lay in between. The CDR3 spans 11 residues.

The CDR3 reads CASSWEGGSDYEQYF. As DNA, the CDR3 is TGTGCCAGCAGTTGGGAGGGCGGGAGTGACTACGAGCAGTACTTC. The V and J genes are TRBV12-3 or TRBV12-4 and TRBJ2-7; TRBD2 matches 7 bases. The ends lost 4 bases at V and 3 bases at J; junction bases unmatched: 9. CDR3 size: 15 residues.

V is TRBV28 and J is TRBJ2-7, with 7 bases matching TRBD2. The CDR3 covers 15 residues. CDR1 and CDR2 (germline): MDHEN, SYDVKM. J lost 2 bases, V lost 4 bases, and 8 bases had no gene match. The CDR3 sequence: CASSSASGITYEQYF. The CDR3 DNA follows: TGTGCCAGCAGTTCGGCTAGCGGCATAACCTACGAGCAGTACTTC. Full variable domain (rest looked up from reference TRBV28 and TRBJ2-7): DVKVTQSSRYLVKRTGEKVFLECVQDMDHENMFWYRQDPGLGLRLIYFSYDVKMKEKGDIPEGYSVSREKKERFSLILESASTNQTSMYLCASSSASGITYEQYFGPGTRLTVT.

CDR3 residues: CASSFWEQKDTQYF. DNA for the CDR3: TGTGCCAGCAGTTTCTGGGAGCAGAAAGATACGCAGTATTTT. The rearrangement links TRBV12-3 or TRBV12-4 to TRBJ2-3; possibly TRBD2 for D (5 bases). V gave up 3 bases and J gave up 5 bases, with 12 bases separating them. This CDR3 contains 14 residues.

Only a few counts were recorded for this clonotype. The chain is built from TRBV27 and TRBJ2-7; D remains ambiguous. The CDR3 loop spans 13 amino acids. From germline, CDR1 is MNHEY and CDR2 SMNVEV (reference sequence). V was trimmed by 3 bases and J by 3 bases, leaving 9 bases between them. The CDR3 DNA reads as TGTGCCAGCAGTTTTAGCAGAAACTACGAGCAGTACTTC. Translating gives CASSFSRNYEQYF.

The chain is built from TRBV7-2 and TRBJ2-3; 9 nucleotides align to TRBD1. The CDR3 has 16 amino acids. V was clipped by 0 bases and J by 1 base; unmatched bases: 2. Germline V CDR1 and CDR2: SGHTA, FQGNSA. This CDR3 reads CASSLAGQGRTDTQYF. CDR3 nucleotide sequence: TGTGCCAGCAGCTTAGCGGGACAGGGACGCACAGATACGCAGTATTTT. The variable domain in full, with the rest retrieved from reference TRBV7-2 and TRBJ2-3, is GAGVSQSPSNKVTEKGKDVELRCDPISGHTALYWYRQSLGQGLEFLIYFQGNSAPDKSGLPSDRFSAERTGGSVSTLTIQRTQQEDSAVYLCASSLAGQGRTDTQYFGPGTRLTVL.

About this clonotype: Given a much more abundant clone one base away, this may be a read error. The chain carries TRBV7-2 and TRBJ2-5; 7 positions agree with TRBD2. V shed 3 bases and J 3 bases; nucleotides not matched to a gene: 13. Per germline, CDR1 SGHTA and CDR2 FQGNSA. The CDR3 is made up of 17 amino acids. In DNA, the CDR3 is TGTGCCAGCAGCTTGACCGGGGGGACTATCGGTAAAGAGACCCAGTACTTC. It is translated as CASSLTGGTIGKETQYF.

With regard to this clonotype: It may be a read error: a sequence one base away is much more abundant. V is TRBV20-1 and J is TRBJ2-3, with 9 positions matching TRBD2. The CDR3 is 14 residues long. Germline values: CDR1 DFQATT, CDR2 SNEGSKA (reference sequence). CDR3 sequence reads: CSARVGTSTDTQDF. In nucleotides, the CDR3 is TGCAGTGCTAGAGTGGGGACTAGCACAGATACGCAGGATTTT.

The CDR3 is CASSQDLTSGGHTGELFF. As DNA, the CDR3 is TGTGCCAGCAGCCAAGACCTTACTAGCGGGGGGCACACCGGGGAGCTGTTTTTT. This sequence joins TRBV4-2 and TRBJ2-2, with 12 bases aligning to TRBD2. Germline-derived CDR1 and CDR2 are LGHNA and YNFKEQ. Trimming removed 0 bases from V and 3 bases from J; junction bases left unmatched: 5. CDR3 length equals 18 residues.

The V gene is TRBV9, the J gene TRBJ2-3, with a tentative D call TRBD2 (6 bases). The CDR3 is 14 amino acids. Between the trimmed V and J ends, which lost 4 bases and 4 bases, there was a span of 13 bases. CDR1 and CDR2 (germline): SGDLS, YYNGEE. CDR3 sequence reads: CASSPEGWSDTQYF. CDR3 sequence (DNA): TGTGCCAGCAGCCCGGAGGGGTGGTCAGATACGCAGTATTTT.

This clonotype was counted only a few times. The rearrangement links TRBV12-3 or TRBV12-4 to TRBJ2-1; 9 bases line up with TRBD1. The CDR3 is 15 residues long. The trim removed 5 bases at V and 2 bases at J, leaving 4 bases unmatched. The CDR3 sequence: CASSATGGPYNEQFF. Written as DNA, the CDR3 is TGTGCCAGCAGTGCGACAGGGGGGCCCTACAATGAGCAGTTCTTC.

Only a few counts were recorded for this clonotype. The chain carries TRBV20-1 and TRBJ2-2; D is unresolved. The CDR3 covers 14 residues. CDR1 is DFQATT and CDR2 is SNEGSKA in the germline V gene (reference sequence). V lost 3 bases, J lost 3 bases, and 11 bases lay in between. CDR3 coding DNA: TGCAGTGCTAGCCGTCCGCAGTACACCGGGGAGCTGTTTTTT. As protein: CSASRPQYTGELFF.

The V gene is TRBV12-3 or TRBV12-4, the J gene TRBJ1-2, with 8 bases identical to TRBD1. With 5 bases clipped from V and 10 bases from J, the junction kept 9 bases outside the gene matches. This CDR3 comprises 13 residues. The CDR3 DNA sequence: TGTGCCAGCAGTCCCGGGACAGGAGCAGACTACACCTTC. Its protein is CASSPGTGADYTF.

Ten or more counts support this clonotype. The V call is TRBV6-2 or TRBV6-3, the J call TRBJ2-5; D is ambiguous. CDR3 length equals 12 residues. In germline, CDR1 is MNHEY, CDR2 SVGEGT. Trimming took off 8 bases at V and 4 bases at J, with 11 bases between the two ends. CDR3 nucleotides: TGTGCCAGCGGGCGGATGTCAGAGACCCAGTACTTC. The encoded protein is CASGRMSETQYF.

The genes are TRBV10-3 and TRBJ2-1; D is possibly TRBD1 or TRBD2 (5 bases each). This CDR3 is 12 amino acids long. V was trimmed by 10 bases and J by 7 bases, leaving 14 bases between them. Germline V gene lookup returns CDR1 ENHRY and CDR2 SYGVKD. The CDR3 protein is CATETEGNEQFF. Here the CDR3 DNA reads TGTGCCACCGAGACAGAGGGGAATGAGCAGTTCTTC.

The genes are TRBV28 and TRBJ2-1; no definite D call. Deletions cut 6 bases from V and 7 bases from J, with 13 bases between. The CDR3 is made up of 13 amino acids. Germline V CDR1 and CDR2: MDHEN, SYDVKM. CDR3 in amino acids: CASRLRALNEQFF. In nucleotides, the CDR3 is TGTGCCAGCAGACTTCGGGCCTTGAATGAGCAGTTCTTC.

The gene calls are TRBV7-9 and TRBJ2-3; the D is unclear. Germline CDR1 SEHNR, CDR2 FQNEAQ (reference sequence). CDR3 length: 14 amino acids. The V and J ends lost 2 bases and 4 bases respectively, with 10 bases between them. CDR3 region: CASSLTLTADTQYF. The CDR3 DNA reads TGTGCCAGCAGCTTAACCTTGACGGCAGATACGCAGTATTTT.

This clonotype occurred a few times. This rearrangement joins TRBV7-2 to TRBJ2-5; the D gene is possibly TRBD2 (6 bases). The CDR3 contains 14 residues. The germline V gene encodes CDR1 SGHTA and CDR2 FQGNSA. Deletions cut 2 bases from V and 4 bases from J, with 11 bases between. CDR3 protein: CASSLTQGGETQYF. The CDR3 nucleotides are TGTGCCAGCAGCTTAACGCAGGGAGGAGAGACCCAGTACTTC.

The CDR3 region has the DNA TGTGCCAGCAGCCAAGATTGGTCTGGAGGAGGTGGCTACACCTTC. Residues: CASSQDWSGGGGYTF. The chain recombines TRBV3-1 with TRBJ1-2; D gene unclear. Germline-derived CDR1 and CDR2 are LGHDT and YNNKEL (reference sequence). V lost 0 bases and J lost 7, with 15 bases in between. The CDR3 spans 15 residues.

The table lists this clonotype with a few counts. The rearrangement joins TRBV7-9 to TRBJ2-7; TRBD2 is a possible D gene (5 bases). The CDR3 spans 15 residues. V was clipped by 6 bases and J by 5 bases, with 20 bases between them. Germline V gene sequence: CDR1 SEHNR, CDR2 FQNEAQ (reference sequence). The chain's CDR3 is CASSFHWMEVHEQYF. CDR3 nucleotides: TGTGCCAGCAGTTTTCACTGGATGGAGGTCCACGAGCAGTACTTC.